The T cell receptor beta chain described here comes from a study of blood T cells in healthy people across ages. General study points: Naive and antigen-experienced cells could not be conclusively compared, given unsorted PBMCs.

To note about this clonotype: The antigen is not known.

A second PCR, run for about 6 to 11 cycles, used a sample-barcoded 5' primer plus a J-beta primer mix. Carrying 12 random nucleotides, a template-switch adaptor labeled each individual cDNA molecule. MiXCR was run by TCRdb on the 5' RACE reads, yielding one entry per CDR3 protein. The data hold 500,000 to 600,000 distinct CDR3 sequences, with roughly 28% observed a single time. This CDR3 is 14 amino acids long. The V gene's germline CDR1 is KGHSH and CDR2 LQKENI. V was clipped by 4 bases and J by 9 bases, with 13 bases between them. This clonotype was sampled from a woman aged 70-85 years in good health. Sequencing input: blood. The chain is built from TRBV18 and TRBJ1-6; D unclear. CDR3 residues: CASSREGVSSPLHF. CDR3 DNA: TGTGCCAGCTCACGGGAGGGAGTGAGTTCACCCCTCCACTTT.